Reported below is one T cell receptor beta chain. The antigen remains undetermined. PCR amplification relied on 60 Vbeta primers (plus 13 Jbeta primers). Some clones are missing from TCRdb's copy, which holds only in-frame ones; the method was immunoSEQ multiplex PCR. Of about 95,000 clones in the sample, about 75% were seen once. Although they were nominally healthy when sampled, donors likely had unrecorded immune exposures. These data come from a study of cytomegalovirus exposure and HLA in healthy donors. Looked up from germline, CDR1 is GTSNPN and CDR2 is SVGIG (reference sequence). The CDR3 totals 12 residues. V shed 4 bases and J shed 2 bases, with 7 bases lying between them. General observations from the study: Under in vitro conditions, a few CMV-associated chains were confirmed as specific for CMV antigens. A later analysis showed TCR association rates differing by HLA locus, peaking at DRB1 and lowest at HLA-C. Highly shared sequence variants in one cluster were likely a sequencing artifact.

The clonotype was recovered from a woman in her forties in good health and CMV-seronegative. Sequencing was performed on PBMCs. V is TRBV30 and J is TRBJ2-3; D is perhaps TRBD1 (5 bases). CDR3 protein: CAWTGHTDTQYF. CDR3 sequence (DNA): TGTGCCTGGACAGGGCACACAGATACGCAGTATTTT.